Listed here are 19 T cell receptor beta chains from one sample, sequenced in a study of blood T cells in healthy people across ages. A second roughly 6 to 11 cycle PCR used barcoded and J-beta primers. A single record per CDR3 protein comes from TCRdb applying MiXCR to the 5' RACE reads. Here the sample spans about 900,000 distinct CDR3 sequences, 55% to 65% being singletons. Sequences were obtained from blood. The source of these receptors is a man aged 30-40 years in good health.

This clonotype has just a few counts. This chain links TRBV6-2 or TRBV6-3 with TRBJ1-6; TRBD1 matches 7 bases. This CDR3 region has 15 residues. With 6 bases clipped from V and 7 bases from J, the junction kept 9 bases outside the gene matches. Germline assignment: CDR1 MNHEY and CDR2 SVGEGT. CDR3 residues: CASSRGQYGNSPLHF. CDR3 nucleotides: TGTGCCAGCAGCCGGGGACAGTATGGAAATTCACCCCTCCACTTT.

This chain links TRBV4-3 with TRBJ2-7; unclear D gene. CDR1 is LGHNA, CDR2 YSLEER, per germline. Trimming stripped 0 bases from V and 0 bases from J, with 9 bases between. This CDR3 is built from 15 residues. The CDR3 coding sequence is TGCGCCAGCAGCCAAGATACCCTCCGCTCCTACGAGCAGTACTTC. It is translated as CASSQDTLRSYEQYF.

This clonotype showed up just once. The junction shows a germline mismatch at one end, possibly a read error. J is TRBJ2-5 and V is TRBV7-9, with 7 bases fitting TRBD2. In germline, CDR1 is SEHNR, CDR2 FQNEAQ (reference sequence). CDR3 length equals 15 residues. The CDR3 is CASTLPEGRVETQYF. CDR3 DNA sequence: TGTGCCAGCACCTTACCGGAGGGGAGGGTCGAGACCCAGTACTTC.

This clonotype came up a few times. The J gene is TRBJ1-2, the V gene TRBV28; D is possibly TRBD1 (6 bases). The CDR3 has 14 residues. Germline-derived CDR1 and CDR2 are MDHEN and SYDVKM. Trimming took off 6 bases at V and 8 bases at J, with 19 bases between the two ends. The CDR3 spells CASRGTGSTGGYTF. The DNA for the CDR3 is TGTGCCAGCAGGGGTACAGGGAGCACCGGCGGCTACACCTTC.

The V and J genes are TRBV29-1 and TRBJ1-2; D unclear. CDR1 SQVTM and CDR2 ANQGSEA come from the germline V gene. The CDR3 spans 11 residues. Trimming took off 3 bases at V and 7 bases at J, with 9 bases between the two ends. The CDR3: CSVDEASGYTF. The CDR3 bases are TGCAGCGTTGACGAGGCGAGTGGCTACACCTTC.

This clonotype has only a few counts. The chain has TRBV4-2 and TRBJ2-7; 11 bases fit TRBD2. V trimming: 4 bases; J trimming: 0 bases; junction bases outside the gene matches: 11. Per germline, CDR1 LGHNA and CDR2 YNFKEQ. This CDR3 is 18 amino acids long. The CDR3 DNA is TGTGCCAGCAGCCCGGCCGGTTCCACTAGCGGGAGCTCCTACGAGCAGTACTTC. It yields the protein CASSPAGSTSGSSYEQYF.

This clonotype came up a few times. The chain links TRBV20-1 to TRBJ1-5, with a weak D call TRBD1 (5 bases). The CDR3 consists of 15 residues. Trimming left V 0 bases short and J 6 bases short, with 15 bases between. In germline, CDR1 is DFQATT, CDR2 SNEGSKA (reference sequence). CDR3 DNA sequence: TGCAGTGCTAGAGAAGAGGGGTACGGGGGTCAGCCCCAGCATTTT. This sequence encodes CSAREEGYGGQPQHF.

This chain joins TRBV2 and TRBJ2-5, with D perhaps TRBD2 (5 bases). Trimming removed 10 bases from V and 6 bases from J, with 15 bases in between. The CDR3 extends over 12 amino acids. CDR1 and CDR2 (germline): SNHLY, FYNNEI. For the CDR3, the DNA is TGTGCCATCCTTACTAGTATCAAGACCCAGTACTTC. Translated, it gives CAILTSIKTQYF.

The V call is TRBV28, the J call TRBJ2-3; possibly TRBD2 for D (5 bases). The germline CDR1 and CDR2 sequences are MDHEN and SYDVKM. V lost 1 base, J lost 5 bases, and 10 bases lay in between. CDR3 size: 14 residues. The CDR3 DNA follows: TGTGCCAGCAGTTTATTCGGGGTAGGAGATACGCAGTATTTT. Translated, it gives CASSLFGVGDTQYF. Filled out from reference TRBV28 and TRBJ2-3, the complete variable domain reads DVKVTQSSRYLVKRTGEKVFLECVQDMDHENMFWYRQDPGLGLRLIYFSYDVKMKEKGDIPEGYSVSREKKERFSLILESASTNQTSMYLCASSLFGVGDTQYFGPGTRLTVL.

V is TRBV20-1 and J is TRBJ2-7, with 10 bases that match TRBD1. The V gene end was trimmed by 4 bases and the J gene end by 5 bases; junction bases not matched to a gene: 11. The germline V gene has CDR1 DFQATT and CDR2 SNEGSKA (reference sequence). The CDR3 runs to 15 residues. The CDR3: CSATTGQGGKDEQYF. Written as DNA, the CDR3 is TGCAGTGCTACAACCGGACAGGGGGGAAAGGACGAGCAGTACTTC.

This chain connects TRBV27 to TRBJ2-5; TRBD2 agrees at 9 bases. The CDR3 consists of 15 residues. Trimming cost V 3 bases and J 1 base; bases outside gene matches: 3. Germline CDR1 MNHEY, CDR2 SMNVEV (reference sequence). The CDR3 DNA reads as TGTGCCAGCAGTTTCGTAGCGGGGGCCCAAGAGACCCAGTACTTC. Translated, it gives CASSFVAGAQETQYF.

The chain couples TRBV24-1 to TRBJ2-1; D not resolved. Germline V gene data show CDR1 as KGHDR and CDR2 as SFDVKD. V lost 1 base, J lost 4 bases, and 4 bases lay in between. This CDR3 is built from 13 residues. The CDR3 DNA reads TGTGCCACCAGTGATTTAGGGTACAATGAGCAGTTCTTC. It is translated as CATSDLGYNEQFF.

The chain couples TRBV20-1 to TRBJ2-3; a possible D gene is TRBD2 (5 bases). The CDR3 contains 15 residues. Trimming shortened V by 4 bases and J by 1 base, and 15 bases separated the two germline ends. Germline V gene sequence: CDR1 DFQATT, CDR2 SNEGSKA (reference sequence). CDR3: CSAKDSDKGTDTQYF. The CDR3 region has the DNA TGCAGTGCTAAGGACTCTGATAAGGGCACAGATACGCAGTATTTT.

The table lists this clonotype with a count of one. CDR3 in amino acids: CASRVDRGANYGYTF. The CDR3 nucleotides read TGTGCCAGCAGAGTAGACAGGGGAGCGAACTATGGCTACACCTTC. J is TRBJ1-2 and V is TRBV6-6, with 8 nucleotides matching TRBD1. This CDR3 contains 15 residues. Germline V gene sequence: CDR1 MNHNY, CDR2 SVGAGI (reference sequence). V dropped 6 bases and J dropped 2; count of bases not matched to a gene: 8.

The rearrangement uses TRBV7-3 and TRBJ1-2; D may be TRBD1 (6 bases). The germline V and J ends were trimmed by 8 bases and 4 bases, with 14 bases remaining between them. The CDR3 consists of 13 residues. The germline V gene has CDR1 SGHTA and CDR2 FQGTGA. The CDR3 loop is CASWKTGIYGYTF. Written as DNA, the CDR3 is TGTGCCAGCTGGAAAACAGGGATCTATGGCTACACCTTC.

The chain combines TRBV6-2 or TRBV6-3 with TRBJ1-2; D call uncertain. The V gene lost 5 bases and the J gene lost 8 bases, with 18 bases spanning the gap. Germline V gene lookup returns CDR1 MNHEY and CDR2 SVGEGT. CDR3 length: 14 residues. The chain's CDR3 is CASSVARDQGGYTF. The CDR3 region has the DNA TGTGCCAGCAGTGTAGCCCGGGATCAAGGAGGCTACACCTTC.

The rearrangement links TRBV28 to TRBJ2-1; unclear D gene. This CDR3 contains 15 residues. Germline V gene sequence: CDR1 MDHEN, CDR2 SYDVKM. Between the trimmed V and J ends, which lost 6 bases and 7 bases, there was a span of 19 bases. The CDR3 DNA reads TGTGCCAGCAGCCTGATGGCGGTAGCCGGTAATGAGCAGTTCTTC. Protein: CASSLMAVAGNEQFF.

This chain links TRBV2 with TRBJ1-2; possible D gene TRBD1, 5 bases. This CDR3 has 17 amino acids. The V gene's germline CDR1 is SNHLY and CDR2 FYNNEI. The V and J ends lost 5 bases and 12 bases respectively, with 31 bases between them. CDR3 region: CASSHRDGSNPMRIHTF. The CDR3 bases are TGTGCCAGCAGTCACCGGGACGGCTCCAACCCTATGAGGATTCACACCTTC.

This chain joins TRBV9 and TRBJ2-1, with D perhaps TRBD2 (5 bases). Germline values: CDR1 SGDLS, CDR2 YYNGEE. The CDR3 consists of 14 residues. Trimming cost V 3 bases and J 1 base, with 8 bases left between them. The CDR3 region is CASSAPGSYNEQFF. CDR3 sequence (DNA): TGTGCCAGCAGCGCCCCGGGGTCCTACAATGAGCAGTTCTTC.